Listed here are 27 T cell receptor beta chains from one sample, sequenced in a study of cytomegalovirus exposure and HLA in healthy donors. The PCR ran on 60 Vbeta and 13 Jbeta primers. Repertoires were generated with immunoSEQ multiplex PCR, while TCRdb's copy carries only in-frame clones and drops some. The profile shows over 200,000 clones, about 84% of them singletons. The specimen was PBMCs. These receptors were collected from a human donor in good health.

This clone was seen once. V usage is TRBV28 and J usage is TRBJ2-5; possibly TRBD2 for D (5 bases). The CDR3 is 15 amino acids. V was shortened by 8 bases and J by 3 bases, with 19 bases between the two germline ends. Germline V lookup: CDR1 MDHEN, CDR2 SYDVKM. Here the CDR3 reads CASVHARVREETQYF. In nucleotides, the CDR3 is TGTGCCAGCGTCCACGCGAGGGTAAGGGAAGAGACCCAGTACTTC. Combining the CDR3 with reference TRBV28 and TRBJ2-5 gives the whole variable domain DVKVTQSSRYLVKRTGEKVFLECVQDMDHENMFWYRQDPGLGLRLIYFSYDVKMKEKGDIPEGYSVSREKKERFSLILESASTNQTSMYLCASVHARVREETQYFGPGTRLLVL.

The chain recombines TRBV7-8 with TRBJ2-7; TRBD2 is a possible D gene (6 bases). Trimming took 4 bases from V and 1 from J, leaving 8 bases between them. The CDR3 runs 13 residues. CDR1 and CDR2 from the germline V gene are SGHVS and FQNEAQ. In DNA form, the CDR3 reads TGTGCCAGCAGCTGGGGGGATTCCTACGAGCAGTACTTC. Protein: CASSWGDSYEQYF. Filled out from reference TRBV7-8 and TRBJ2-7, the complete variable domain reads GAGVSQSPRYKVAKRGQDVALRCDPISGHVSLFWYQQALGQGPEFLTYFQNEAQLDKSGLPSDRFFAERPEGSVSTLKIQRTQQEDSAVYLCASSWGDSYEQYFGPGTRLTVT.

The chain recombines TRBV9 with TRBJ2-1; 9 positions agree with TRBD2. CDR1 and CDR2 (germline): SGDLS, YYNGEE. Trimming took 4 bases from V and 4 from J; bases not matched to a gene: 12. This CDR3 has 17 residues. CDR3 coding DNA: TGTGCCAGCAGCCCATGGGAGACTAGCGGTTTATACAATGAGCAGTTCTTC. This encodes CASSPWETSGLYNEQFF.

V gene TRBV25-1 combines with J gene TRBJ1-1, with D perhaps matching TRBD1 (6 bases). The CDR3 totals 14 residues. Germline CDR1 reads MGHDK; CDR2 reads SYGVNS. Trimming cost V 1 base and J 5 bases, with 11 bases left between them. CDR3 protein: CASSESGQQTEAFF. As DNA, the CDR3 is TGTGCCAGCAGTGAATCCGGACAGCAGACTGAAGCTTTCTTT.

The chain is built from TRBV4-2 and TRBJ2-3; 12 bases agree with TRBD2. V dropped 1 base and J dropped 0; count of bases not matched to a gene: 5. This CDR3 comprises 18 residues. Germline lookup yields CDR1 LGHNA and CDR2 YNFKEQ. For the CDR3, the DNA is TGTGCCAGCAGCCAAGGTTCTAGCGGGGGGGGTAGCACAGATACGCAGTATTTT. This translates into CASSQGSSGGGSTDTQYF.

V is TRBV12-5 and J is TRBJ2-7; D possibly corresponds to TRBD1 (5 bases). CDR3 size: 18 residues. V gave up 0 bases and J gave up 4 bases, with 22 bases separating them. The germline gives CDR1 LGHNT, CDR2 FRNRAP. The CDR3 coding sequence is TGTGCTAGTGGTTTGGTCCCGACAGCATTAGTCTCCTTTTACGAGCAGTACTTC. This codes for CASGLVPTALVSFYEQYF.

This chain joins TRBV15 and TRBJ2-7; weak D call: TRBD2 (5 bases). The CDR3 contains 15 residues. Trimming removed 0 bases from V and 1 base from J, with 10 bases in between. The germline CDR1 and CDR2 sequences are LNHNV and YYDKDF (reference sequence). CDR3 bases: TGTGCCACCAGCAGAGATGTTGAGGGTTCCTACGAGCAGTACTTC. The encoded protein is CATSRDVEGSYEQYF.

The V gene is TRBV19, the J gene TRBJ2-1; possibly TRBD2 for D (5 bases). Germline loops: CDR1 LNHDA, CDR2 SQIVND (reference sequence). This CDR3 has 16 amino acids. Trimming took off 8 bases at V and 3 bases at J, with 20 bases between the two ends. DNA of the CDR3: TGTGCCAGTCGTTCGACCTCTAGCATTTTCTACAATGAGCAGTTCTTC. As protein: CASRSTSSIFYNEQFF.

This chain uses TRBV11-3 with TRBJ2-5; 8 bases are shared with TRBD1. The CDR3 loop spans 13 amino acids. Unmatched junction bases numbered 3, after V lost 4 bases and J lost 5 bases. Germline CDR1 and CDR2: SGHNT and YENEEA. Here the CDR3 reads CASSSRGLETQYF. The CDR3 DNA reads as TGTGCCAGCAGCTCCAGGGGGCTCGAGACCCAGTACTTC.

The chain combines TRBV4-2 with TRBJ2-7; D possibly corresponds to TRBD2 (6 bases). Per germline, CDR1 LGHNA and CDR2 YNFKEQ. The CDR3 is made up of 18 amino acids. Trimming took 0 bases from V and 0 from J, leaving 18 bases between them. The CDR3 reads CASSQDGRYSGYSYEQYF. CDR3 nucleotide sequence: TGTGCCAGCAGCCAAGATGGGAGGTATAGCGGCTACTCCTACGAGCAGTACTTC.

The genes are TRBV27 and TRBJ2-1, with 9 bases aligning to TRBD1. The CDR3 totals 14 residues. Trimming cost V 11 bases and J 3 bases; bases outside gene matches: 8. Germline V CDR1 and CDR2: MNHEY, SMNVEV (reference sequence). This CDR3 reads CARYRDRDYNEQFF. In DNA form, the CDR3 reads TGTGCCCGATACCGGGACAGGGACTACAATGAGCAGTTCTTC.

This clone has a single count. The chain has TRBV13 and TRBJ2-7; 10 nucleotides align to TRBD1. V was clipped by 1 base and J by 4 bases; unmatched bases: 16. CDR3 length equals 19 residues. Germline V CDR1 and CDR2: PRHDT, FYEKMQ (reference sequence). CDR3 DNA sequence: TGTGCCAGCAGCTTAGTAATAGACAGGGGGCGAGGGGTACCGTACGAGCAGTACTTC. Encoded protein: CASSLVIDRGRGVPYEQYF.

The CDR3 DNA follows: TGTGCCAGCAGCCCTACAGGGGGCCCAGAGGAGTTGTTTTTT. Its translation is CASSPTGGPEELFF. The J gene is TRBJ1-4, the V gene TRBV7-9, with TRBD1 matching over 9 bases. This CDR3 is built from 14 residues. Germline V gives CDR1 SEHNR, CDR2 FQNEAQ (reference sequence). The trim removed 5 bases at V and 15 bases at J, leaving 13 bases unmatched.

V gene TRBV18 combines with J gene TRBJ2-5; 7 bases line up with TRBD2. Germline lookup yields CDR1 KGHSH and CDR2 LQKENI. The CDR3 totals 18 residues. The J segment lost 0 bases and the V segment lost 3 bases, leaving 13 bases of the junction unmatched. CDR3 residues: CASSPSSHLTSDQETQYF. The CDR3, as DNA: TGTGCCAGCTCACCGTCGAGCCACCTAACTAGCGACCAAGAGACCCAGTACTTC.

This clone has a handful of counts. This chain connects TRBV5-1 to TRBJ2-7, with TRBD2 matching over 8 bases. The CDR3 is made up of 16 amino acids. Germline values: CDR1 SGHRS, CDR2 YFSETQ. V was clipped by 0 bases and J by 4 bases; unmatched bases: 9. The CDR3 sequence: CASSLAAGGSKYEQYF. The CDR3 bases are TGCGCCAGCAGCTTGGCGGCGGGAGGCTCAAAATACGAGCAGTACTTC.

The chain uses TRBV27 and TRBJ2-1, with D possibly TRBD2 on 5 matching bases. The germline V gene encodes CDR1 MNHEY and CDR2 SMNVEV (reference sequence). The CDR3 extends over 15 amino acids. The V end lost 2 bases, the J end lost 0 bases, and 8 bases lay between the germline ends. CDR3 coding DNA: TGTGCCAGCAGTTTACAAGCGGCCTCCTACAATGAGCAGTTCTTC. This codes for CASSLQAASYNEQFF.

The chain is built from TRBV9 and TRBJ1-1; D is unresolved. The V gene's germline CDR1 is SGDLS and CDR2 YYNGEE. V was shortened by 4 bases and J by 1 base, with 8 bases between the two germline ends. This CDR3 comprises 13 residues. The chain's CDR3 is CASSYQKNTEAFF. CDR3 bases: TGTGCCAGCAGCTACCAGAAGAACACTGAAGCTTTCTTT.

The chain has TRBV4-1 and TRBJ1-3; maybe TRBD1 (6 bases). Germline CDR1 MGHRA, CDR2 YSYEKL. V was trimmed by 1 base and J by 0 bases, leaving 13 bases between them. This CDR3 has 17 amino acids. The CDR3 DNA sequence: TGCGCCAGCAGCCAAGTTCGAGGGGGAAGCTCTGGAAACACCATATATTTT. This sequence encodes CASSQVRGGSSGNTIYF.

The gene calls are TRBV9 and TRBJ1-1, with unresolved D. The CDR3 runs to 15 residues. The V gene's germline CDR1 is SGDLS and CDR2 YYNGEE. V was clipped by 0 bases and J by 0 bases, with 9 bases between them. CDR3 sequence reads: CASSVEHAMNTEAFF. DNA of the CDR3: TGTGCCAGCAGCGTAGAACACGCCATGAACACTGAAGCTTTCTTT.

This clone was observed once. This rearrangement joins TRBV7-3 to TRBJ2-3; a weak D match, TRBD1 (8 bases). V gave up 5 bases and J gave up 6 bases, with 15 bases separating them. The CDR3 has 14 amino acids. Germline-derived CDR1 and CDR2 are SGHTA and FQGTGA. In DNA form, the CDR3 reads TGTGCCAGCAGCACACAGGGGGGGATGGATACGCAGTATTTT. It is translated as CASSTQGGMDTQYF.

The rearrangement uses TRBV7-2 and TRBJ2-5; TRBD1 matches at 7 bases. Trimming took 8 bases from V and 9 from J; bases not matched to a gene: 9. Germline V gene lookup returns CDR1 SGHTA and CDR2 FQGNSA. The CDR3 runs to 12 residues. CDR3 sequence reads: CASRGGTRAQYF. Written as DNA, the CDR3 is TGTGCCAGCCGAGGGGGCACAAGGGCCCAGTACTTC.

This chain uses TRBV4-1 with TRBJ2-1; TRBD2 matches at 9 bases. Germline V gene sequence: CDR1 MGHRA, CDR2 YSYEKL. This CDR3 is built from 20 residues. Germline trimming cut 1 base from V and 4 bases from J; bases unmatched to any gene: 17. CDR3 bases: TGCGCCAGCAGCCAAGTATCTATGTCCCTAGCGGGACGACTTTACAATGAGCAGTTCTTC. Its translation: CASSQVSMSLAGRLYNEQFF.

This rearrangement joins TRBV19 to TRBJ2-7, with TRBD2 matching 12 bases. CDR1 is LNHDA and CDR2 is SQIVND in the germline V gene (reference sequence). CDR3 size: 14 residues. With 5 bases clipped from V and 7 bases from J, the junction kept 6 bases outside the gene matches. The CDR3 DNA sequence: TGTGCCAGTAGTCCGCTAGCGGGAGGGAGAGAGCAGTACTTC. Amino acid sequence: CASSPLAGGREQYF.

The rearrangement uses TRBV25-1 and TRBJ2-7; D not certain. The germline gives CDR1 MGHDK, CDR2 SYGVNS. The CDR3 is 13 residues long. V was clipped by 6 bases and J by 2 bases, with 11 bases between them. The DNA for the CDR3 is TGTGCCAGCAGCAATTCACAGACCTACGAGCAGTACTTC. Translating gives CASSNSQTYEQYF.

The chain recombines TRBV7-9 with TRBJ1-3, with D unresolved. With 2 bases removed from V and 2 bases from J, the gap between germline ends came to 16 bases. Germline V gene sequence: CDR1 SEHNR, CDR2 FQNEAQ (reference sequence). The CDR3 spans 17 residues. The CDR3 DNA reads TGTGCCAGCAGCTTATTTTGGGAGGGAAGGACTGGAAACACCATATATTTT. Translated: CASSLFWEGRTGNTIYF.

This chain links TRBV14 with TRBJ1-2; 8 bases agree with TRBD1. The CDR3 is 13 amino acids. Trimming at V came to 4 bases and at J to 3 bases, leaving 1 base not matched to a gene. CDR1 and CDR2 (germline): SGHDN, FVKESK. The DNA for the CDR3 is TGTGCCAGCAGCCCGGGACAGGACTATGGCTACACCTTC. Translating it yields CASSPGQDYGYTF.

The chain combines TRBV5-1 with TRBJ2-1; 13 nucleotides align to TRBD2. V dropped 0 bases and J dropped 6; count of bases not matched to a gene: 3. This CDR3 is 16 amino acids long. The germline gives CDR1 SGHRS, CDR2 YFSETQ. The chain's CDR3 is CASSLGGLAGSNEQFF. CDR3 nucleotide sequence: TGCGCCAGCAGCTTGGGGGGACTAGCGGGAAGCAATGAGCAGTTCTTC.